Shown below are 22 T cell receptor beta chains from a single sample sequenced in a study of blood T cell repertoires in COVID-19 (dated by TCRdb to the early 2020s). The method was the immunoSEQ multiplex PCR assay. TCRdb obtained this table from immuneACCESS and retained in-frame rearrangements with V and J assigned. These tables miss some clones; where compared with another copy, unresolved V genes account for less than half of the shortfall, and the remainder is unexplained. This sample is represented by roughly 330,000 clones; around 80% of them were singletons. Approximately 1.2% of the sample goes to the ten largest clones. Sequenced sample: peripheral blood. The receptors derive from a woman aged 45-60 years with acute or convalescent COVID-19.

The chain has TRBV15 and TRBJ2-3; 12 positions match TRBD1. This CDR3 has 17 amino acids. Germline V lookup: CDR1 LNHNV, CDR2 YYDKDF (reference sequence). The trim removed 0 bases at V and 5 bases at J, leaving 6 bases unmatched. For the CDR3, the DNA is TGTGCCACCAGCAGAGATCTCGGGACAGGGGGCAAAGATACGCAGTATTTT. Its protein product is CATSRDLGTGGKDTQYF.

The DNA for the CDR3 is TGTGCCAGCAGCTCGACCCAGGGGGGACAGGGAAATTCACCCCTCCACTTT. Translated: CASSSTQGGQGNSPLHF. J is TRBJ1-6 and V is TRBV9; 9 positions agree with TRBD1. The CDR3 totals 17 residues. The trim removed 4 bases at V and 7 bases at J, leaving 12 bases unmatched. Germline CDR1 SGDLS, CDR2 YYNGEE.

This clone was seen once. V usage is TRBV30 and J usage is TRBJ2-1; 7 bases map to TRBD2. V was pared by 0 bases and J by 6 bases, with 2 bases of the junction left unmatched. The CDR3 is 13 amino acids. Looked up from germline, CDR1 is GTSNPN and CDR2 is SVGIG (reference sequence). The CDR3 nucleotides read TGTGCCTGGAGTGTGACTAGCCCCAATGAGCAGTTCTTC. This codes for CAWSVTSPNEQFF.

This clone was counted once. V usage is TRBV5-6 and J usage is TRBJ2-1; D is possibly TRBD2 (5 bases). The CDR3 contains 13 residues. V lost 0 bases to trimming and J lost 9 bases, with 10 bases between them. In germline, CDR1 is SGHDT, CDR2 YYEEEE. DNA for the CDR3: TGTGCCAGCAGCTTGGTTACTAGACGTGAGCAGTTCTTC. The encoded protein is CASSLVTRREQFF.

This clone was recorded once. This chain joins TRBV7-8 and TRBJ1-5; 9 positions agree with TRBD1. CDR3 length: 15 residues. Germline V CDR1 and CDR2: SGHVS, FQNEAQ. Trimming at V came to 0 bases and at J to 6 bases, leaving 3 bases not matched to a gene. CDR3 sequence (DNA): TGTGCCAGCAGCTTAGCGGGACAGGGAGGTCAGCCCCAGCATTTT. Translating it yields CASSLAGQGGQPQHF. Using reference TRBV7-8 and TRBJ1-5 for the parts outside the CDR3, the full variable domain is GAGVSQSPRYKVAKRGQDVALRCDPISGHVSLFWYQQALGQGPEFLTYFQNEAQLDKSGLPSDRFFAERPEGSVSTLKIQRTQQEDSAVYLCASSLAGQGGQPQHFGDGTRLSIL.

The rearrangement joins TRBV30 to TRBJ2-1; D possibly corresponds to TRBD1 (6 bases). The V end lost 0 bases, the J end lost 3 bases, and 9 bases lay between the germline ends. The length of the CDR3 is 14 residues. The germline CDR1 and CDR2 sequences are GTSNPN and SVGIG (reference sequence). In nucleotides, the CDR3 is TGTGCCTGGAGTGTCCCAGGGGACTACAATGAGCAGTTCTTC. This translates into CAWSVPGDYNEQFF. The full variable domain, its missing parts supplied by reference TRBV30 and TRBJ2-1, is SQTIHQWPATLVQPVGSPLSLECTVEGTSNPNLYWYRQAAGRGLQLLFYSVGIGQISSEVPQNLSASRPQDRQFILSSKKLLLSDSGFYLCAWSVPGDYNEQFFGPGTRLTVL.

This clone was detected once. This sequence joins TRBV19 and TRBJ2-1, with TRBD2 as a possible D gene (6 bases). Trimming cost V 2 bases and J 0 bases, with 11 bases left between them. From germline, CDR1 is LNHDA and CDR2 SQIVND (reference sequence). The CDR3 extends over 16 amino acids. In DNA form, the CDR3 reads TGTGCCAGTAGTATACAGGGCGGGGCCTCCTACAATGAGCAGTTCTTC. The encoded protein is CASSIQGGASYNEQFF.

V and J are TRBV7-9 and TRBJ2-1; perhaps TRBD2 as D (6 bases). Germline CDR1 reads SEHNR; CDR2 reads FQNEAQ (reference sequence). This CDR3 has 14 residues. V dropped 6 bases and J dropped 8 bases, with 17 bases sitting between them. The CDR3 spells CASRFSTSTYEQFF. Written as DNA, the CDR3 is TGTGCCAGCAGATTCTCGACTAGTACCTATGAGCAGTTCTTC.

V and J are TRBV4-3 and TRBJ2-7; the match to TRBD2 covers 12 bases. The J segment lost 3 bases and the V segment lost 1 base, leaving 1 base of the junction unmatched. The CDR3 is made up of 15 amino acids. Per the germline V gene, CDR1 is LGHNA and CDR2 is YSLEER. The CDR3 spells CASSQGLAGVYEQYF. CDR3 nucleotides: TGCGCCAGCAGCCAAGGACTAGCGGGAGTCTACGAGCAGTACTTC.

The chain joins TRBV14 to TRBJ1-1, with 8 bases identical to TRBD1. The V segment lost 0 bases and the J segment 11 bases; nucleotides outside the gene matches: 11. The length of the CDR3 is 15 residues. CDR1 and CDR2 from the germline V gene are SGHDN and FVKESK. CDR3 sequence (DNA): TGTGCCAGCAGCCAAGAGGAGCGGGACAGGACTACTGCTTTCTTT. It specifies CASSQEERDRTTAFF. Variable domain in full (rest from reference TRBV14 and TRBJ1-1): EAGVTQFPSHSVIEKGQTVTLRCDPISGHDNLYWYRRVMGKEIKFLLHFVKESKQDESGMPNNRFLAERTGGTYSTLKVQPAELEDSGVYFCASSQEERDRTTAFFGQGTRLTVV.

The CDR3 reads CASSHHGTGGETQYF. CDR3 coding DNA: TGTGCCAGCAGCCACCACGGGACAGGGGGGGAGACCCAGTACTTC. The chain uses TRBV28 and TRBJ2-5, with 11 bases lining up with TRBD1. From germline, CDR1 is MDHEN and CDR2 SYDVKM. V dropped 6 bases and J dropped 5; count of bases not matched to a gene: 8. This CDR3 spans 15 amino acids.

This sequence joins TRBV10-1 and TRBJ2-7; D possibly corresponds to TRBD2 (6 bases). The CDR3 is 14 amino acids. Germline lookup yields CDR1 WNHNN and CDR2 SYGVQD (reference sequence). Trimming took 2 bases from V and 5 from J, leaving 13 bases between them. The CDR3 DNA reads TGCGCCAGCAGTGAGGGGGGGACTCGCCACGAGCAGTACGTC. This codes for CASSEGGTRHEQYV.

The chain employs TRBV29-1 and TRBJ2-1, with 7 nucleotides matching TRBD1. CDR3 length: 13 amino acids. Germline CDR1 and CDR2: SQVTM and ANQGSEA. J was trimmed by 8 bases and V by 6 bases; bases with no gene match: 10. CDR3 amino acids: CSVGERQGYEQFF. CDR3 nucleotide sequence: TGCAGCGTAGGAGAGAGACAGGGCTATGAGCAGTTCTTC.

The V and J genes are TRBV3-1 (or the pseudogene TRBV3-2) and TRBJ2-3; D perhaps matches TRBD1 (6 bases). The V gene's germline CDR1 is LGHDT and CDR2 YNNKEL (reference sequence). The V end lost 7 bases, the J end lost 2 bases, and 16 bases lay between the germline ends. This CDR3 spans 15 amino acids. The CDR3 region is CASTSRRGSTDTQYF. Here the CDR3 DNA reads TGTGCCAGCACCAGTAGAAGGGGGTCCACAGATACGCAGTATTTT.

The rearrangement links TRBV5-5 to TRBJ1-1, with D unclear. Per germline, CDR1 SGHKS and CDR2 YYEKEE (reference sequence). V lost 0 bases and J 0 bases, leaving 9 bases between the germline ends. The CDR3 runs 15 residues. CDR3 protein: CASSLAPGVNTEAFF. The CDR3 nucleotides read TGTGCCAGCAGCTTGGCCCCGGGAGTGAACACTGAAGCTTTCTTT.

The J gene is TRBJ1-6, the V gene TRBV5-3; D is undetermined. TRBV5-3 is recorded as an ORF, its role being uncertain. V gave up 0 bases and J gave up 3 bases, with 4 bases separating them. CDR3 size: 14 residues. The CDR3 DNA reads TGTGCCAGAAGCTTGGGAGGCTATAATTCACCCCTCCACTTT. It specifies CARSLGGYNSPLHF.

CDR3 DNA: TGTGCCAGCAGTTACGAAACCGTGGGACTAAACTACGAGCAGTACGTC. This translates into CASSYETVGLNYEQYV. The rearrangement joins TRBV6-2 or TRBV6-3 to TRBJ2-7, with 7 bases fitting TRBD2. The CDR3 sequence is 16 residues long. Losses at the gene ends were 2 bases for V and 3 bases for J; bases not matched to a gene: 10. The V gene's germline CDR1 is MNHEY and CDR2 SVGEGT.

The chain recombines TRBV27 with TRBJ2-1, with TRBD2 as a possible D gene (5 bases). V lost 3 bases to trimming and J lost 8 bases, with 14 bases between them. Germline V gene lookup returns CDR1 MNHEY and CDR2 SMNVEV (reference sequence). This CDR3 contains 14 residues. The CDR3 DNA is TGTGCCAGCAGTTTTCAGAATAGCGCTTATGAGCAGTTCTTC. Its protein product is CASSFQNSAYEQFF.

V and J are TRBV15 and TRBJ2-7, with 8 bases aligning to TRBD2. J lost 4 bases, V lost 0 bases, and 2 bases had no gene match. Germline loops: CDR1 LNHNV, CDR2 YYDKDF (reference sequence). The CDR3 loop spans 14 amino acids. DNA for the CDR3: TGTGCCACCAGCAGAGACAGCGGGGGATACGAGCAGTACTTC. Translated, it gives CATSRDSGGYEQYF.

The CDR3 DNA is TGTGCCAGTAGACGACGACTCCAACGCGGGGATGGGGGGAATCAGCCCCAGCATTTT. Protein: CASRRRLQRGDGGNQPQHF. The gene calls are TRBV19 and TRBJ1-5, with D perhaps TRBD1 (5 bases). Germline V lookup: CDR1 LNHDA, CDR2 SQIVND (reference sequence). The V end lost 6 bases, the J end lost 4 bases, and 28 bases lay between the germline ends. CDR3 length equals 19 residues.

V and J are TRBV18 and TRBJ1-1, with 7 bases fitting TRBD1. With V trimmed by 0 bases and J by 7 bases, 8 bases remained unmatched. The CDR3 spans 15 residues. The germline V gene has CDR1 KGHSH and CDR2 LQKENI. CDR3 nucleotide sequence: TGTGCCAGCTCACCACCAAGGAGGGGGCAGGGTGAAGCTTTCTTT. It codes for CASSPPRRGQGEAFF.

The chain couples TRBV5-1 to TRBJ2-1; D gene unclear. Germline-derived CDR1 and CDR2 are SGHRS and YFSETQ. The CDR3 covers 16 residues. Deletions cut 0 bases from V and 0 bases from J, with 10 bases between. The CDR3 region is CASSLGHASSYNEQFF. The CDR3 DNA sequence: TGCGCCAGCAGCTTGGGACACGCGAGCTCCTACAATGAGCAGTTCTTC.